The sequence of this T cell receptor (beta chain) was determined in a study of blood T cells in healthy people across ages. Regarding the study as a whole: There was a strong correlation between TCR beta diversity and naive T cell percentage.

Concerning this clonotype: The antigen remains undetermined.

This CDR3 is built from 15 residues. The ends were cut back, 7 bases at V and 1 base at J, with 11 bases in the middle. Germline V lookup: CDR1 MNHNS, CDR2 SASEGT. The use of a sample-barcoded 5' primer and a J-beta primer mix characterized a second PCR of roughly 6 to 11 cycles. Using its own MiXCR run on the 5' RACE reads, TCRdb lists one record per CDR3 protein. The sample consists of 780,000 or so distinct CDR3 sequences, around three fifths of them appearing once. The sequencing sample was made of blood. This rearrangement joins TRBV6-1 to TRBJ2-6; the D is unclear. The clonotype was recovered from a man aged 35 to 55 in good health. DNA for the CDR3: TGTGCCAGCACAGAGTCCCCTTCTGGGGCCAACGTCCTGACTTTC. Protein product: CASTESPSGANVLTF.